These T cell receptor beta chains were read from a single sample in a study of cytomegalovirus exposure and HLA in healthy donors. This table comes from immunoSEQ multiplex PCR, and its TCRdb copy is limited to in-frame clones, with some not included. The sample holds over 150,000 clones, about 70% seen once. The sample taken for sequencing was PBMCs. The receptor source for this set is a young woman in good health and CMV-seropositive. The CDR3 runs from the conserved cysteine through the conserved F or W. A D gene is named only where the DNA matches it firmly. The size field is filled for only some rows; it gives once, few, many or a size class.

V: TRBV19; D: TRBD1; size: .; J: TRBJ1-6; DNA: TGTGCCAGTACCTTATCCCCCGGACAGGATAATTCACCCCTCCACTTT; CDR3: CASTLSPGQDNSPLHF
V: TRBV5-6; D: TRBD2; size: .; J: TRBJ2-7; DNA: TGTGCCAGCAGCCTAGCGGGGGGGCCCTACGAGCAGTACTTC; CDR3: CASSLAGGPYEQYF
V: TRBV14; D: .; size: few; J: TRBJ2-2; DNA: TGTGCCAGCAGCCAAGTTCAGGCCGGGGAGCTGTTTTTT; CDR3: CASSQVQAGELFF
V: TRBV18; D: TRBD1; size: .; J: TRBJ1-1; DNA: TGTGCCAGCTCACTACCGACAGGGCGCCACACTGAAGCTTTCTTT; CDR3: CASSLPTGRHTEAFF
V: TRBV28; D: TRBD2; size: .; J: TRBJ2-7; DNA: TGTGCCAGCAGCCAAACTAGCGGGAGGATCTACGAGCAGTACTTC; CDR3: CASSQTSGRIYEQYF
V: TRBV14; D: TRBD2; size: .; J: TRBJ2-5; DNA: TGTGCCAGCAGCCTTAGCGGGAGGTCAGGAGAGACCCAGTACTTC; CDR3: CASSLSGRSGETQYF
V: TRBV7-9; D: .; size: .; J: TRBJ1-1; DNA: TGTGCCAGCAGCTTAGTAACAGTAAACACTGAAGCTTTCTTT; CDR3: CASSLVTVNTEAFF
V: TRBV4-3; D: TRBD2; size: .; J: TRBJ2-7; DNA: TGCGCCAGCAGCCAAGGGCGCGGGGGAGGCACCGGGGGGGAGCAGTACTTC; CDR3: CASSQGRGGGTGGEQYF
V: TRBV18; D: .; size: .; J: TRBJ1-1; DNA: TGTGCCAGCTCAAATAATCCAGGGGCAAACACTGAAGCTTTCTTT; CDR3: CASSNNPGANTEAFF
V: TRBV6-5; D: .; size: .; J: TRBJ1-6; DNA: TGTGCCAGCAGCTCAGCGGTGGGATTCGGTTCACCCCTCCACTTT; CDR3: CASSSAVGFGSPLHF
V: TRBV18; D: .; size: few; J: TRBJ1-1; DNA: TGTGCCAGCTCACCAAGCGGCACCACTGAAGCTTTCTTT; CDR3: CASSPSGTTEAFF
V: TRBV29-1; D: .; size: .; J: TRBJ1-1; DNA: TGCAGCGTTGAAGACAGCCCAGGGACTGAAGCTTTCTTT; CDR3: CSVEDSPGTEAFF
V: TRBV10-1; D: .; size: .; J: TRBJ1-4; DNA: TGCGCCAGCAGTGCCGGGACTGCTAATGAAAAACTGTTTTTT; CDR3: CASSAGTANEKLFF
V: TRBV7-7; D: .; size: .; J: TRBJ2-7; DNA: TGTGCTAGCAGCTTATCCGAAGGAGGGTCCTACGAGCAGTACTTC; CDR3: CASSLSEGGSYEQYF
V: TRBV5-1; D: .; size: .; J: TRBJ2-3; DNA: TGCGCCAGCAGCTTGGAAGGGCAGGGACTGCGCACAGATACGCAGTATTTT; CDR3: CASSLEGQGLRTDTQYF
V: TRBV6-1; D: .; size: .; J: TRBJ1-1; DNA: TGTGCCAGCAGTGAAGGGGGAACAGGCGCTTTCTTT; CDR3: CASSEGGTGAFF
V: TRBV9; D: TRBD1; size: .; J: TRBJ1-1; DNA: TGTGCCAGCCAACAGGGGGTAAACACTGAAGCTTTCTTT; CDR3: CASQQGVNTEAFF
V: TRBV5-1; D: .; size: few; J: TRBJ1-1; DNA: TGCGCCAGCAGCCCCGCTGGGCCCACTGAAGCTTTCTTT; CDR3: CASSPAGPTEAFF
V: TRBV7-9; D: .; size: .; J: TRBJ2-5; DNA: TGTGCCAGCAGCTTAAGGCTAGAGGCAGATCAAGAGACCCAGTACTTC; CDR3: CASSLRLEADQETQYF
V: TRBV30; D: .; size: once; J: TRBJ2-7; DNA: TGTGCCCGAGGGGGGGGTCCTTACGAGCAGTACTTC; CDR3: CARGGGPYEQYF
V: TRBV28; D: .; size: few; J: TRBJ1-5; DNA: TGTGCCAGCAGCCTTATTTCTTTAAATCAGCCCCAGCATTTT; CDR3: CASSLISLNQPQHF
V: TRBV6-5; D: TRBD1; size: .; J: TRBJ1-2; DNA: TGTGCCAGCAGTCCACTACGACAGGGCTCTGGCTACACCTTC; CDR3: CASSPLRQGSGYTF
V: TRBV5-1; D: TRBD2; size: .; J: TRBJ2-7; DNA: TGCGCCAGCAGCCTCGCGGGGGGTAGCTACGAGCAGTACTTC; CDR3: CASSLAGGSYEQYF
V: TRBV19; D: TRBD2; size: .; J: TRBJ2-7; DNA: TGTGCCAGTAGTACGGGACTAGCGGGGGCCTACGAGCAGTACTTC; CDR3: CASSTGLAGAYEQYF
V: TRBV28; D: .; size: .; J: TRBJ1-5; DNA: TGTGCCAGCAGTTTTTACAATCAGCCCCAGCATTTT; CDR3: CASSFYNQPQHF